This TCR beta chain comes out of a study of T cell responses to AZD1222 COVID-19 vaccine. In the study overall: Second-dose timings of about 4 or about 12 weeks were pooled. Study-level results: White British ancestry dominated among donors, who included more females, and clonal diversity was possibly underestimated.

The germline CDR1 and CDR2 sequences are SGHNT and YYREEE (reference sequence). Trimming stripped 2 bases from V and 4 bases from J, with 12 bases between. The CDR3 has 14 amino acids. This clone was seen just once. The antigen remains unidentified. Profiled with immunoSEQ multiplex PCR; TCRdb holds only in-frame clones, not every one. The sample has 110,000 or so clones; 80% to 90% are singletons. The sequence came from an adult in good health. The chain has TRBV5-4 and TRBJ1-2, with D possibly being TRBD1 (5 bases). The sequenced sample was peripheral blood, obtained on day 0 of AZD1222 vaccination. This chain's CDR3 is CASSFGTDLYGYTF. The CDR3 DNA reads TGTGCCAGCAGCTTTGGGACGGATCTCTATGGCTACACCTTC.